The sample holds a few counts of the clone carrying this TCR beta chain. Its matching antigen is unknown. These data are taken from a study of T cell repertoires in cytomegalovirus infection. Study conclusions and caveats: Frequencies of public TCR beta families were cumulated, and this identified carriers of CMV plus the relevant HLA. HLA-C-restricted TCR beta clonotypes specific for CMV led the ex vivo response.

Looked up from germline, CDR1 is DFQATT and CDR2 is SNEGSKA (reference sequence). The CDR3 runs to 16 residues. After removal of 5 bases from V and 5 bases from J, the junction contained 14 bases not matched to a gene. A single record per CDR3 protein comes from TCRdb applying MiXCR to the reads. The sample consists of around 310,000 distinct CDR3 sequences, under 20% of them appearing once. Sequenced material: PBMCs. This sequence originates from a human donor in good health (CMV status not recorded). Some clones in this sample may be carry-over from other donors' samples. The chain is built from TRBV20-1 and TRBJ2-7; TRBD2 agrees at 11 bases. The CDR3 DNA is TGCAGTGCTTCCTCTAGCGGGGGGCCTTATGCCGACGAGCAGTACTTC. Protein product: CSASSSGGPYADEQYF.